The entry below describes one TCR beta chain. The target antigen is unknown. This sample stems from a study of CD8+ T cells in alopecia areata. Turning to the study itself: Severity among treated patients was scored by the percentage of scalp area affected.

Treatment in this sample: oral pan-JAK inhibitor, 5-10 mg twice daily. Study findings and constraints: There was only one nonresponder, so it was unclear how baseline CD8+ expansion relates to response. It was observed that many expanded lesional clones persisted in scalp and blood during tofacitinib.

It was cDNA, reverse transcribed from extracted RNA, that served as the sequencing template. Assay: immunoSEQ multiplex PCR; the TCRdb copy retains only in-frame clones and omits some. This sample has fewer than 250,000 clones; about three fifths occur once, and the top ten carry 0.65% to 0.7%. This sample comprised CD4+ T cells sorted from blood, obtained at week 4, from a patient treated with tofacitinib. This sequence originates from a human donor with alopecia areata.

The CDR3 nucleotides read TGTGCCAGCAGCCAATTTAAGGGGGATTCGGAGACCCAGTACTTC. Translated, it gives CASSQFKGDSETQYF. The V call is TRBV4-2, the J call TRBJ2-5; possibly TRBD1 for D (6 bases). With 2 bases removed from V and 5 bases from J, the gap between germline ends came to 15 bases. The CDR3 has 15 residues. Germline V gives CDR1 LGHNA, CDR2 YNFKEQ.